The clone carrying this T cell receptor beta chain was counted between two and nine times. The sample is drawn from a study of blood T cell repertoires in COVID-19. Sequenced by immunoSEQ multiplex PCR; TCRdb stores in-frame clones only, minus some. The sample consists of roughly 70,000 clones, around 77% of them appearing once. This CDR3 is 14 amino acids long. Germline values: CDR1 SGHRS, CDR2 YFSETQ. The ends lost 0 bases at V and 2 bases at J; junction bases unmatched: 0. The chain links TRBV5-1 to TRBJ2-5; 8 nucleotides match TRBD1. The origin of this receptor is a human donor in a cohort sampled during active COVID-19. What was sequenced was peripheral blood. The CDR3 region has the DNA TGCGCCAGCAGCTTGGGACAGGGGCAAGAGACCCAGTACTTC. Translation: CASSLGQGQETQYF. Full variable domain (rest looked up from reference TRBV5-1 and TRBJ2-5): KAGVTQTPRYLIKTRGQQVTLSCSPISGHRSVSWYQQTPGQGLQFLFEYFSETQRNKGNFPGRFSGRQFSNSRSEMNVSTLELGDSALYLCASSLGQGQETQYFGPGTRLLVL.